This T cell receptor (beta chain) is drawn from a study of cytomegalovirus exposure and HLA in healthy donors (dated 2017 in TCRdb). General notes on the study: An earlier analysis of roughly 610 of the donors reported over 250 Gb of sequence data and 117 million unique TCR beta sequences obtained from roughly 180 million T cells. About 320 gigabases of sequencing data and tens of millions of unique TCR sequences were included in an early release covering 550 to 650 HLA-typed donors. Among the approximately 400 genotyped donors, around 81% belonged to the genetic ancestry cluster associated with self-reported Caucasian donors. The aim of the study was to test whether cataloging public T cell receptors could identify signatures of past pathogen exposure. The study used immunosequencing to profile the T cell repertoires of hundreds of subjects and linked those repertoires to cytomegalovirus serostatus. Along with the roughly 670-subject first cohort, a separate validation cohort of more than 90 different subjects was used. To predict cytomegalovirus infection status, the study combined high-throughput TCR immunosequencing, statistical association of individual TCRs with disease status, and machine learning. A later analysis re-examined previously published TCR beta repertoires from 600 to 700 donors and added high-resolution HLA genotyping to investigate patterns of TCR occurrence. Rather than using new phenotypic data, the later analysis identified candidate immune exposures from TCR beta sequences and from how often those sequences occurred across donors. To decide whether each TCR beta V gene segment behaved as functional or pseudogenic, an earlier analysis of fewer than 750 of the donors relied on high-throughput TCR beta sequencing. Alongside the repertoire data, information on donor age, sex, ethnicity and CMV serostatus was compiled. Genome-wide SNP genotypes for about 65% of the 666 donors were used in a later genetic analysis, which treated that subset as a discovery cohort. Every discovery cohort repertoire had been produced on one sequencing platform. Both class I and class II loci were covered by HLA typing, at four-digit resolution. Typing coverage varied by locus: roughly 620-640 donors for A, B, C, DRB1 and DQB1; about 520 for DQA1; more than 600 for DPA1; roughly 450 for DPB1. Five DR-DQ haplotypes were handled as single units for association and clustering, since linkage in the cohort was strong. Among around 400 genotyped donors of the cohort, an average of roughly 230,000 unique TCR beta nucleotide sequences was sequenced per donor, of which about 18% were non-productive.

Receptor libraries were prepared by the immunoSEQ multiplex PCR assay. The multiplex PCR relied on a mix of 60 forward primers for TCR Vbeta segments and 13 reverse primers for TCR Jbeta segments. A multiplex PCR assay on genomic DNA amplified the CDR3 region of rearranged TCR beta genes. The Illumina HiSeq System was used to sequence the amplified TCR beta libraries as 87-base-pair reads. Under the source paper's analysis protocol: In a later analysis, approximately 74 million unique TCR beta chains were counted across the 500 to 700 repertoires, and approximately 9.9 million of these chains were shared by at least two donors. Raw reads were error-corrected and collapsed into unique sequences by a nearest-neighbor algorithm in which closely related sequences were merged to remove PCR and sequencing errors. V, D and J gene segments were assigned by aligning CDR3 sequences to IMGT reference sequences. Each retained sequence needed at least a six-nucleotide match to both a V gene segment and a J gene segment. A rearrangement counted as productive if the CDR3 had no stop codons and remained in frame with V and J, and every other rearrangement counted as non-productive. Following IMGT convention, CDR3 was defined as the stretch from the second conserved V-encoded cysteine to the conserved J-encoded phenylalanine. In an earlier analysis of just under 600 of the donors, sequences lacking an unambiguous match to a single V gene segment were excluded. An earlier analysis of 550 to 650 of the donors classified V segments as functional when productive rearrangements were above 56.7% and as segregating when the standard deviation between donors was above 5%. A statistical classification framework was built for diagnosing cytomegalovirus status from the catalog of TCR beta chain sequences. In a later analysis, V and J genes were assigned by comparing TCR nucleotide sequences against IMGT/GENE-DB human TR gene sequences. In a later analysis, CDR3 sequences and most-parsimonious VDJ recombination scenarios were assigned using the TCRdist pipeline. In a later analysis, each TCR beta chain was defined by its CDR3 amino acid sequence together with its V-gene family, and reads without a unique V-gene family were excluded. In a later analysis, 500 to 650 highly shared, low-generation-probability nucleotide sequences were removed to address suspected cross-contamination and a sequencing artifact. In a later analysis, a clonal expansion index for each public chain was calculated from normalized within-repertoire ranks of inferred template counts. In a later analysis, generation probabilities were computed using a VDJ recombination model fitted to out-of-frame rearrangements, and the results were checked against IGoR. In a later analysis, TCR-TCR, TCR-HLA and TCR-CMV co-occurrence was scored with hypergeometric tests, and a repertoire-size bias correction was applied to TCR pairs. To estimate false discovery rates, a later analysis permuted the HLA or CMV assignments 20 times. In a later analysis, co-occurring TCRs were grouped with DBSCAN, and TCRdist sequence similarity was added when clustering was performed within HLA-allele-positive subsets. Repertoires with fewer than 30,000 or more than 120,000 public chains, plus five repertoires with anomalous nucleotide sharing, were excluded from co-occurrence clustering. TCRdb took over this immuneACCESS table, retaining in-frame rearrangements with V and J assigned. Such tables are incomplete; in checked studies, under half of the missing clones stem from an unresolved V gene, and the remainder is unexplained. V and J calls and clone size are copied from that table; D and trimming were computed from the DNA. Across this sample there are 130,000 to 150,000 clones, with about three quarters seen only once. The ten largest clones represent 2.5% to 3.5% of the sample.

What the research found in general, with its limitations: In a later analysis, 16,951 TCR beta sequences were associated with specific HLA alleles at a false discovery rate of 0.05. In a later analysis, the rate of TCR association differed among HLA loci, with DRB1 alleles having the most associated TCRs and HLA-C alleles having the fewest. Three of the identified cytomegalovirus-associated TCR beta chains were confirmed in vitro to be specific for cytomegalovirus antigens. The earlier analysis of some 540 of the donors excluded some 15 rarely observed V segments, including chromosome 9 orphons, because counts were too low. V-gene and J-gene trimming of TCR beta chains was associated with a missense DCLRE1C variant in a later genetic analysis, and the association was replicated in an independent cohort. Correlated functional status among segregating V segments might reflect linkage disequilibrium, but an unknown experimental factor could not be ruled out. An earlier analysis of approximately 590 of the donors showed that most TCR beta V segments appeared in productive rearrangements either about 87% or about 30% of the time, which broadly matched IMGT annotations. In this cohort, only TCR beta chains were sequenced, and detectable features were limited by the absence of alpha or paired-chain data. Some IMGT-functional V segments, including TRBV6-2 and TRBV6-3, could not be distinguished by the 87-base-pair reads and were therefore excluded. According to the authors, the approach could potentially be generalized to other disease states and immunological phenotypes. Immune exposure information for the cohort was limited to CMV serostatus. Because HLA typing was unavailable for some donors at each locus, only the typed subset was used in association tests. The study listed 164 TCR beta chains as associated with cytomegalovirus. Sequencing depth was assumed to be roughly uniform across donors in the presence/absence analyses, though that assumption may not hold. The classifier was reported to diagnose cytomegalovirus status with high specificity and sensitivity in both the original and validation cohorts. When HLA alleles, especially DR and DQ, strongly co-occurred, TCR associations were difficult to assign to individual alleles. In a later analysis, HLA-associated TCR beta chains were found to be more clonally expanded and to have lower generation probabilities than equally common non-associated chains. Most TCR sequences were observed very rarely across donors, whereas some public TCRs were present in many individuals. Compared with the 666-donor mean, donors in an Asian-associated ancestry cluster had fewer N-insertions in productive TCRs, according to a later genetic analysis. According to a later analysis, most CMV-associated TCR beta chains appeared to be HLA-restricted, and the HLA associations seemed to be driven largely by CMV exposure. A further reported finding was that TCR beta sequences accurately predicted the HLA-A and HLA-B alleles for most subjects in the first cohort. A later analysis reported that several top co-occurrence clusters appeared linked to parvovirus B19, influenza, CMV and Epstein-Barr virus. The sequencing pipeline was judged likely to have produced a cluster of highly shared sequence variants as a technical artifact.

With regard to this clone: No cognate antigen has been identified for it. Base quality data are lacking; no much larger clone is found one base away. Other DNA sequences in this specimen translate into the identical CDR3.

The CDR3 numbers 14 residues from cysteine through phenylalanine. Only the CDR3 DNA is retained, 42 bases long and in frame from the first base. The germline V gene yields SGDLS for CDR1 and YYNGEE for CDR2. For this chain, trimming is 2 bases at the V end and 7 bases at the J end, and the number of junction bases without a gene match is 2. In total, just over 650 healthy bone marrow donors made up the cohort. At the time of sampling, all cohort members were nominally healthy, though unrecorded immune exposures were likely present. The donor was CMV seropositive and was included in the group of approximately 310 seropositive cohort members. Every donor gave a peripheral blood sample, and the peripheral blood mononuclear cells from that sample were used for TCR beta sequencing. The Qiagen DNeasy Blood Extraction Kit was used to extract genomic DNA from the blood cell samples.

This sequence uses TRBV9 and TRBJ1-4; 10 of the junction bases match TRBD1. The receptor was derived from a man aged 40-55 years in good health and CMV-seropositive. The sample taken for sequencing was PBMCs. The CDR3 sequence is CASSVGQGGEKLFF. Here is the DNA: TGTGCCAGCAGCGTCGGACAGGGGGGTGAAAAACTGTTTTTT.